These 6 T cell receptor beta chains originate from one sample sequenced in a study of blood T cell repertoires in COVID-19. Clones were sequenced by immunoSEQ multiplex PCR, and TCRdb holds only the in-frame ones, with some missing. The table has around 80,000 clones, 75% to 85% seen once; the top ten hold around 4.8%. The sample was peripheral blood. All receptors derive from a woman in her sixties or seventies with acute or convalescent COVID-19.

The V and J genes are TRBV27 and TRBJ2-7; D perhaps matches TRBD2 (5 bases). The length of the CDR3 is 13 residues. Germline CDR1 reads MNHEY; CDR2 reads SMNVEV (reference sequence). V lost 3 bases and J lost 5, with 11 bases in between. The CDR3 DNA reads as TGTGCCAGCAGTTTCCGAGACTACAACGAGCAGTACTTC. This sequence encodes CASSFRDYNEQYF.

Details on this clone: One junction end does not reproduce the germline sequence, and a read error may be involved. The chain is built from TRBV6-5 and TRBJ1-2; 9 bases line up with TRBD1. Germline loops: CDR1 MNHEY, CDR2 SVGAGI. The CDR3 has 12 amino acids. CDR3 in amino acids: CASSGSGGTGFF. CDR3 coding DNA: TGTGCCAGCAGCGGAAGCGGTGGGACAGGGTTCTTC.

The genes are TRBV24-1 and TRBJ2-3; 7 positions agree with TRBD2. The CDR3 covers 14 residues. Germline values: CDR1 KGHDR, CDR2 SFDVKD. Trimming took 5 bases from V and 5 from J; bases not matched to a gene: 6. CDR3 nucleotides: TGTGCCACCAGTGTGGGGGGGTCAAGAGATACGCAGTATTTT. Residues: CATSVGGSRDTQYF.

The rearrangement uses TRBV6-5 and TRBJ1-2, with 8 bases that match TRBD1. The CDR3 totals 14 residues. Germline loops: CDR1 MNHEY, CDR2 SVGAGI. Losses at the gene ends were 6 bases for V and 7 bases for J; bases not matched to a gene: 10. The CDR3 nucleotides read TGTGCCAGCAGGAACCAACAGGGGGAGAGTGGCTACACCTTC. This encodes CASRNQQGESGYTF.

The rearrangement joins TRBV5-1 to TRBJ2-5, with 12 bases fitting TRBD1. The CDR3 contains 15 residues. The germline V gene has CDR1 SGHRS and CDR2 YFSETQ. Trimming cost V 4 bases and J 5 bases; bases outside gene matches: 6. CDR3 sequence (DNA): TGCGCCAGCAGCCCGGGACAGGGGGCGGGGGAGACCCAGTACTTC. It yields the protein CASSPGQGAGETQYF.

This chain joins TRBV7-2 and TRBJ1-5; D uncertain. V gave up 5 bases and J gave up 4 bases, with 15 bases separating them. This CDR3 comprises 15 residues. Germline-derived CDR1 and CDR2 are SGHTA and FQGNSA. The CDR3 sequence is CASSPRTGFNQPQHF. The CDR3 coding sequence is TGTGCCAGCAGCCCAAGAACGGGGTTTAATCAGCCCCAGCATTTT.